What follows are 23 T cell receptor beta chains derived from one specimen sequenced in a study of PD-L1 blockade in urothelial cancer. Some clones are missing from TCRdb's copy, which holds only in-frame ones; the method was immunoSEQ multiplex PCR. The profile shows roughly 38,000 clones, more than 65% of them singletons. Sequencing was performed on PBMCs, taken around atezolizumab (anti-PD-L1) treatment. These receptors all stem from a man between 65 and 85 years old with urothelial cancer.

The J gene is TRBJ2-7, the V gene TRBV5-5; TRBD1 matches at 7 bases. J gave up 4 bases and V 3 bases, and 4 bases lay outside the gene matches. Germline CDR1 is SGHKS and CDR2 is YYEKEE (reference sequence). This CDR3 comprises 13 residues. In DNA form, the CDR3 reads TGTGCCAGCAGCTCGGGACAGTTATACGAGCAGTACTTC. Its translation: CASSSGQLYEQYF.

This chain uses TRBV7-2 with TRBJ1-4, with TRBD1 matching over 7 bases. The CDR3 has 15 amino acids. Germline V gene sequence: CDR1 SGHTA, CDR2 FQGNSA. With 5 bases clipped from V and 3 bases from J, the junction kept 6 bases outside the gene matches. CDR3 in amino acids: CASSPPQGANEKLFF. The CDR3 coding sequence is TGTGCCAGCAGCCCCCCGCAGGGGGCTAATGAAAAACTGTTTTTT.

This chain joins TRBV7-9 and TRBJ1-2; D unclear. V lost 1 base and J lost 7, with 13 bases in between. This CDR3 region has 14 residues. Germline V lookup: CDR1 SEHNR, CDR2 FQNEAQ (reference sequence). The CDR3 is CASSLGTGEGGYTF. The CDR3 bases are TGTGCCAGCAGCTTAGGCACCGGGGAGGGTGGCTACACCTTC.

J is TRBJ1-1 and V is TRBV6-4, with D unresolved. V gave up 3 bases and J gave up 4 bases, with 9 bases separating them. This CDR3 region has 13 residues. Germline CDR1 MRHNA, CDR2 SNTAGT. The CDR3 is CASSETLLTEAFF. The CDR3 coding sequence is TGTGCCAGCAGTGAGACTCTCCTCACTGAAGCTTTCTTT.

The chain employs TRBV6-6 and TRBJ2-1; D might be TRBD1 (5 bases). Germline loops: CDR1 MNHNY, CDR2 SVGAGI (reference sequence). Deletions cut 0 bases from V and 6 bases from J, with 12 bases between. This CDR3 is 15 amino acids long. The CDR3 is CASSYSIRGINEQFF. In DNA form, the CDR3 reads TGTGCCAGCAGTTACTCGATAAGGGGCATCAATGAGCAGTTCTTC.

The chain carries TRBV7-2 and TRBJ2-7, with 11 bases aligning to TRBD2. Losses at the gene ends were 5 bases for V and 7 bases for J; bases not matched to a gene: 10. The germline gives CDR1 SGHTA, CDR2 FQGNSA. The CDR3 extends over 15 amino acids. DNA for the CDR3: TGTGCCAGCAGCCTCCGGCTAGCGGGAGGACGGGAGCAGTACTTC. Translated, it gives CASSLRLAGGREQYF.

This clone appeared a few times. This sequence joins TRBV7-2 and TRBJ2-7, with 8 bases that match TRBD2. The CDR3 is 15 residues long. Per the germline V gene, CDR1 is SGHTA and CDR2 is FQGNSA. Trimming removed 7 bases from V and 4 bases from J; junction bases left unmatched: 12. The CDR3 DNA reads as TGTGCCAGCACCCACGCCGGGGGGGCGCAGTACGAGCAGTACTTC. Translation gives CASTHAGGAQYEQYF. Variable domain in full (rest from reference TRBV7-2 and TRBJ2-7): GAGVSQSPSNKVTEKGKDVELRCDPISGHTALYWYRQSLGQGLEFLIYFQGNSAPDKSGLPSDRFSAERTGGSVSTLTIQRTQQEDSAVYLCASTHAGGAQYEQYFGPGTRLTVT.

The chain has TRBV7-9 and TRBJ2-7; D is possibly TRBD2 (5 bases). This CDR3 contains 15 residues. Germline CDR1 is SEHNR and CDR2 is FQNEAQ (reference sequence). Trimming took 4 bases from V and 4 from J, leaving 17 bases between them. CDR3 residues: CASSSGGRGKYEQYF. Written as DNA, the CDR3 is TGTGCCAGCAGCTCGGGTGGCCGGGGAAAATACGAGCAGTACTTC.

This clone was seen a handful of times. The rearrangement uses TRBV7-2 and TRBJ2-5, with 8 bases fitting TRBD2. Germline V gene sequence: CDR1 SGHTA, CDR2 FQGNSA. The CDR3 has 15 residues. V lost 0 bases and J lost 4; bases outside the gene matches: 4. The CDR3: CASSLASGGLETQYF. CDR3 bases: TGTGCCAGCAGCTTAGCCTCGGGGGGGTTAGAGACCCAGTACTTC.

The chain uses TRBV28 and TRBJ2-1, with 13 bases that match TRBD2. The CDR3 loop spans 16 amino acids. Germline V gives CDR1 MDHEN, CDR2 SYDVKM. Losses at the gene ends were 6 bases for V and 7 bases for J; bases not matched to a gene: 9. CDR3 sequence: CASRQTLAGGHNEQFF. For the CDR3, the DNA is TGTGCCAGCAGGCAGACACTAGCGGGAGGGCATAATGAGCAGTTCTTC.

The chain carries TRBV9 and TRBJ1-2; TRBD1 matches at 9 bases. Germline V lookup: CDR1 SGDLS, CDR2 YYNGEE. J gave up 7 bases and V 2 bases, and 9 bases lay outside the gene matches. The CDR3 loop spans 15 amino acids. CDR3 nucleotides: TGTGCCAGCAGCGTCTTTGGGACAGGGACGGCTGGCTACACCTTC. The encoded protein is CASSVFGTGTAGYTF.

In this sample, this clone turned up once. The rearrangement links TRBV7-9 to TRBJ1-3, with 7 positions matching TRBD1. Per the germline V gene, CDR1 is SEHNR and CDR2 is FQNEAQ (reference sequence). V shed 5 bases, J shed 3 bases, and the junction held 7 bases outside the gene matches. This CDR3 comprises 15 residues. This CDR3 reads CASSPTTGVGNTIYF. CDR3 nucleotides: TGTGCCAGCAGCCCAACTACAGGGGTTGGAAACACCATATATTTT.

The chain's CDR3 is CASSTGGPGNTIYF. In DNA form, the CDR3 reads TGTGCCAGCTCAACGGGGGGGCCCGGAAACACCATATATTTT. The chain is built from TRBV6-5 and TRBJ1-3, with D tentatively TRBD1 (6 bases). The length of the CDR3 is 14 residues. V was trimmed by 8 bases and J by 4 bases, leaving 15 bases between them. Germline lookup yields CDR1 MNHEY and CDR2 SVGAGI.

There are a few counts of this clone. The rearrangement joins TRBV5-4 to TRBJ2-7, with 9 bases that match TRBD1. Germline V gene lookup returns CDR1 SGHNT and CDR2 YYREEE (reference sequence). This CDR3 has 14 amino acids. With V trimmed by 0 bases and J by 5 bases, 3 bases remained unmatched. The CDR3 is CASSLDRGLDEQYF. The CDR3 DNA sequence: TGTGCCAGCAGCTTGGACAGGGGGCTGGACGAGCAGTACTTC.

This clone was observed a single time. This sequence joins TRBV5-6 and TRBJ2-7; 10 bases align to TRBD2. Germline CDR1 is SGHDT and CDR2 is YYEEEE. This CDR3 contains 13 residues. V shed 9 bases and J 7 bases; nucleotides not matched to a gene: 10. CDR3 region: CATGSGGFEEQYF. The CDR3 nucleotides read TGTGCCACCGGTAGCGGGGGGTTTGAAGAGCAGTACTTC.

The genes are TRBV2 and TRBJ2-3; D gene ambiguous. The length of the CDR3 is 12 residues. The V and J ends lost 4 bases and 5 bases respectively, with 7 bases between them. Germline V lookup: CDR1 SNHLY, CDR2 FYNNEI. This CDR3 reads CASSAIGDTQYF. CDR3 bases: TGTGCCAGCAGTGCTATTGGAGATACGCAGTATTTT.

This chain uses TRBV29-1 with TRBJ2-1; possibly TRBD1 for D (6 bases). Germline lookup yields CDR1 SQVTM and CDR2 ANQGSEA. The CDR3 has 14 amino acids. Trimming removed 7 bases at V and 0 bases at J, with 13 bases between. The CDR3 loop is CSAKRGFSYNEQFF. The CDR3 nucleotides are TGCAGCGCCAAGAGGGGGTTCTCCTACAATGAGCAGTTCTTC.

J is TRBJ2-5 and V is TRBV5-1; 8 positions agree with TRBD2. The CDR3 runs to 14 residues. Germline lookup yields CDR1 SGHRS and CDR2 YFSETQ. J was trimmed by 5 bases and V by 4 bases; bases with no gene match: 7. The CDR3 sequence is CASSRGTSPETQYF. The CDR3 DNA reads as TGCGCCAGCAGCCGGGGGACTAGTCCGGAGACCCAGTACTTC.

The chain employs TRBV9 and TRBJ2-7, with D perhaps matching TRBD2 (7 bases). The V end lost 0 bases, the J end lost 3 bases, and 10 bases lay between the germline ends. The CDR3 covers 14 residues. Germline V CDR1 and CDR2: SGDLS, YYNGEE. CDR3 nucleotides: TGTGCCAGCAGCGTAGAGGGAGGGGGCTACGAGCAGTACTTC. Amino acids: CASSVEGGGYEQYF.

The chain uses TRBV27 and TRBJ1-1; perhaps TRBD1 as D (5 bases). Germline V lookup: CDR1 MNHEY, CDR2 SMNVEV (reference sequence). The V end lost 5 bases, the J end lost 5 bases, and 18 bases lay between the germline ends. The CDR3 loop spans 15 amino acids. Here the CDR3 reads CASSSSQGMRTEAFF. The CDR3 DNA is TGTGCCAGCAGTAGTTCCCAGGGTATGAGAACTGAAGCTTTCTTT.

This rearrangement joins TRBV13 to TRBJ2-1; D possibly corresponds to TRBD2 (6 bases). Per germline, CDR1 PRHDT and CDR2 FYEKMQ (reference sequence). The CDR3 covers 15 residues. V gave up 2 bases and J gave up 0 bases, with 8 bases separating them. DNA of the CDR3: TGTGCCAGCAGCTTACTAGCGAGCTCCTACAATGAGCAGTTCTTC. It specifies CASSLLASSYNEQFF.

The chain has TRBV7-2 and TRBJ2-7, with a tentative D call TRBD2 (6 bases). This CDR3 has 15 residues. CDR1 is SGHTA, CDR2 FQGNSA, per germline. V lost 1 base to trimming and J lost 1 base, with 11 bases between them. The CDR3 region is CASSLGLAHSYEQYF. The CDR3 region has the DNA TGTGCCAGCAGCTTAGGGCTAGCGCATTCCTACGAGCAGTACTTC.

The chain employs TRBV7-9 and TRBJ1-2, with a possible D match to TRBD1 (6 bases). The CDR3 extends over 13 amino acids. Germline V CDR1 and CDR2: SEHNR, FQNEAQ (reference sequence). Trimming shortened V by 4 bases and J by 5 bases, and 11 bases separated the two germline ends. DNA of the CDR3: TGTGCCAGCAGCTCGGACAGCCTATATGGCTACACCTTC. Its translation is CASSSDSLYGYTF.